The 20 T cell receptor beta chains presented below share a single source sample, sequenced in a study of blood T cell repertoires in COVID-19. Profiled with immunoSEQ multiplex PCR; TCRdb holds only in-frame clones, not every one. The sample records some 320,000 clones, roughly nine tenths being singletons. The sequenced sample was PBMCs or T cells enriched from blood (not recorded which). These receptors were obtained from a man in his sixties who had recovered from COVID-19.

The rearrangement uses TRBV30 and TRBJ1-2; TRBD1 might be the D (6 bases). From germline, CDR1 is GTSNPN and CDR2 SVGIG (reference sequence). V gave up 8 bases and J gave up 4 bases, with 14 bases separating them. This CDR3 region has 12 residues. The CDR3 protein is CAGGRGFYGYTF. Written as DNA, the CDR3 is TGTGCCGGAGGCAGGGGCTTCTATGGCTACACCTTC. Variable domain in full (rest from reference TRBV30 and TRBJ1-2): SQTIHQWPATLVQPVGSPLSLECTVEGTSNPNLYWYRQAAGRGLQLLFYSVGIGQISSEVPQNLSASRPQDRQFILSSKKLLLSDSGFYLCAGGRGFYGYTFGSGTRLTVV.

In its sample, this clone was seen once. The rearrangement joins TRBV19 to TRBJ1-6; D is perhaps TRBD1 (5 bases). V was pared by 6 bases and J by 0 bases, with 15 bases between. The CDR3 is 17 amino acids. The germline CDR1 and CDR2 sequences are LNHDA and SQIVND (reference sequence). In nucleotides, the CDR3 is TGTGCCAGTAGAACCGACAGAAGAAGCTCCTATAATTCACCCCTCCACTTT. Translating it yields CASRTDRRSSYNSPLHF.

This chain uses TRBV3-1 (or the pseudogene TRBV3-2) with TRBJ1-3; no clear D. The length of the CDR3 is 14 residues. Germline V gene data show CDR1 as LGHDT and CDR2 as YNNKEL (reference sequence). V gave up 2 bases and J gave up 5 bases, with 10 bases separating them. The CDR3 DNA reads TGTGCCAGCAGCCAACGGGTCGAGAGAAACACCATATATTTT. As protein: CASSQRVERNTIYF.

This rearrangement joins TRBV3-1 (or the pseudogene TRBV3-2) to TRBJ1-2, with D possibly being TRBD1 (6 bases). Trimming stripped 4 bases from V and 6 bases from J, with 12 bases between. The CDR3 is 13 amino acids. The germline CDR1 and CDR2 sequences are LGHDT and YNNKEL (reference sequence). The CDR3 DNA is TGTGCCAGCAGCCCCGACCCAGGGGATGGCTACACCTTC. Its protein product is CASSPDPGDGYTF.

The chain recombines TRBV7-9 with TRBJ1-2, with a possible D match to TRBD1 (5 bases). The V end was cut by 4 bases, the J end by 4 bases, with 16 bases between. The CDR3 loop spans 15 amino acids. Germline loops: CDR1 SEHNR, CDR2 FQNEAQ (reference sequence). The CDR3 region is CASSSPVQGSYGYTF. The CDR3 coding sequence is TGTGCCAGCAGCTCACCGGTGCAGGGCTCCTATGGCTACACCTTC.

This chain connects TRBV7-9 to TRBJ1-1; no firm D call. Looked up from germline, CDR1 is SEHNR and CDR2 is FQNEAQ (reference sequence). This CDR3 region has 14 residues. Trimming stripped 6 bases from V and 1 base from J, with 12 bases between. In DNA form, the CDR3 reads TGTGCCAGCAGGTTTGTACATTCGAACACTGAAGCTTTCTTT. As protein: CASRFVHSNTEAFF.

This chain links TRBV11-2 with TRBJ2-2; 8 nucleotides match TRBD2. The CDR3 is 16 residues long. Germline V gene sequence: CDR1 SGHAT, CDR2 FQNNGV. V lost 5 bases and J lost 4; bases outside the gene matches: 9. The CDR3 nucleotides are TGTGCCAGCAGCCCCCGAGTCGGGGGGGGCACCGGGGAGCTGTTTTTT. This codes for CASSPRVGGGTGELFF.

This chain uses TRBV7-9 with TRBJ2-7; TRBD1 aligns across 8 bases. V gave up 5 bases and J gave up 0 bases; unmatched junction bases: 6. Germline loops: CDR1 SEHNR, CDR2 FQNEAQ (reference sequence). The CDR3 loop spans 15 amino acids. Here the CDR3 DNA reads TGTGCCAGCAGCGAAACCGGGACAGGCTCCTACGAGCAGTACTTC. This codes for CASSETGTGSYEQYF. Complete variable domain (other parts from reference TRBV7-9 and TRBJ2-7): DTGVSQNPRHKITKRGQNVTFRCDPISEHNRLYWYRQTLGQGPEFLTYFQNEAQLEKSRLLSDRFSAERPKGSFSTLEIQRTEQGDSAMYLCASSETGTGSYEQYFGPGTRLTVT.

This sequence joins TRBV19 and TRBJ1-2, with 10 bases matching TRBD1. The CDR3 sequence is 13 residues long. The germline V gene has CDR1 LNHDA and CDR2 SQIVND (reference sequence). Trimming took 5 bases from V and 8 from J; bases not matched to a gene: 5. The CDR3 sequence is CASSPGQGNGYTF. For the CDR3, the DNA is TGTGCCAGTAGTCCGGGACAGGGGAACGGCTACACCTTC.

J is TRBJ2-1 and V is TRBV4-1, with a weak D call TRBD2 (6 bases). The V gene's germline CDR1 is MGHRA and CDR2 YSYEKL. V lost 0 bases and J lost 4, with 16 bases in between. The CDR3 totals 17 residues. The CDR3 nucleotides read TGCGCCAGCAGCCAAGATAGCCGACGGGAGAGTTACAATGAGCAGTTCTTC. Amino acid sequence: CASSQDSRRESYNEQFF.

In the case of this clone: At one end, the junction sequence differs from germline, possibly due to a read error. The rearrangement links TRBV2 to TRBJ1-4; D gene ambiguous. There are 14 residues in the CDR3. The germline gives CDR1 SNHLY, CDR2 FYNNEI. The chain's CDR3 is CASREGLLNEKLFF. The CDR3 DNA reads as TGTGCCAGCAGAGAAGGACTGTTGAATGAAAAACTGTTTTTT. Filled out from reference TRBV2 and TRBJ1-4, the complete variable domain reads EPEVTQTPSHQVTQMGQEVILRCVPISNHLYFYWYRQILGQKVEFLVSFYNNEISEKSEIFDDQFSVERPDGSNFTLKIRSTKLEDSAMYFCASREGLLNEKLFFGSGTQLSVL.

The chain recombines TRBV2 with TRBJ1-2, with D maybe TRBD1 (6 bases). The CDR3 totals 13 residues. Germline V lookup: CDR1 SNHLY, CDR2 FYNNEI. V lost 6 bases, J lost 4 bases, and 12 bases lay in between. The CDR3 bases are TGTGCCAGCAGAGGGGGTGAGGGCTATGGCTACACCTTC. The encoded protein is CASRGGEGYGYTF.

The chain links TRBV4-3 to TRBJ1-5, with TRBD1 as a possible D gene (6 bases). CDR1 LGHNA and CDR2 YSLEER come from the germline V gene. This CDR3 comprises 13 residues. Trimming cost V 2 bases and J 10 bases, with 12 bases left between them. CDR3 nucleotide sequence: TGCGCCAGCAGCCAAAAACAGGGAACTCCCCAGCATTTT. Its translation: CASSQKQGTPQHF.

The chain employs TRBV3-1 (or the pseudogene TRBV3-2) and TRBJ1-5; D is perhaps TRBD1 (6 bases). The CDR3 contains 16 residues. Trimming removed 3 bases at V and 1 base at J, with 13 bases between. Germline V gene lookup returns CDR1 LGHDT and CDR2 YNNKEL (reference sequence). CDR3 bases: TGTGCCAGCAGCCATGGTGGGGGCGGGAGCAATCAGCCCCAGCATTTT. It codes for CASSHGGGGSNQPQHF.

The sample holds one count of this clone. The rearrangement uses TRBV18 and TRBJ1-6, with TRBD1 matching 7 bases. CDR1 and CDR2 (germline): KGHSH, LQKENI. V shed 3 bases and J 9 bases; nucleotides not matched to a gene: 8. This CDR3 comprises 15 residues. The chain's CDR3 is CASSPTTGVGSPLHF. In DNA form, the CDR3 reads TGTGCCAGCTCACCTACTACAGGGGTGGGTTCACCCCTCCACTTT.

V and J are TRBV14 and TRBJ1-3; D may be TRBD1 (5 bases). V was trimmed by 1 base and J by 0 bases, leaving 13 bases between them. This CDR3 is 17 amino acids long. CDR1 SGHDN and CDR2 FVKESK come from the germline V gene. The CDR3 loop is CASSQGPGRISGNTIYF. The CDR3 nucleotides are TGTGCCAGCAGCCAAGGACCAGGGCGCATCTCTGGAAACACCATATATTTT. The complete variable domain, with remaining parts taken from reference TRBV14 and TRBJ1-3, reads EAGVTQFPSHSVIEKGQTVTLRCDPISGHDNLYWYRRVMGKEIKFLLHFVKESKQDESGMPNNRFLAERTGGTYSTLKVQPAELEDSGVYFCASSQGPGRISGNTIYFGEGSWLTVV.

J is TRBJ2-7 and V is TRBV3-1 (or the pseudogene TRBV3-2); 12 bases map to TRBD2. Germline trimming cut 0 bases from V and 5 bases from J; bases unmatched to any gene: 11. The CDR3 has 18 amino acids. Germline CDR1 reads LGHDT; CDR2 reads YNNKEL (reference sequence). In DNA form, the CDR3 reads TGTGCCAGCAGCCAAGATCAATCTAGCGGGGGGGCTCTAGACGAGCAGTACTTC. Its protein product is CASSQDQSSGGALDEQYF.

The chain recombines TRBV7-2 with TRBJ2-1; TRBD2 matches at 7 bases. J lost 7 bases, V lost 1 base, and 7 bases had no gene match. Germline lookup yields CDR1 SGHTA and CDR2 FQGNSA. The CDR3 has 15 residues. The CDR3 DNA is TGTGCCAGCAGCTTAGAAGGACTAGGGTCAAATGAGCAGTTCTTC. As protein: CASSLEGLGSNEQFF.

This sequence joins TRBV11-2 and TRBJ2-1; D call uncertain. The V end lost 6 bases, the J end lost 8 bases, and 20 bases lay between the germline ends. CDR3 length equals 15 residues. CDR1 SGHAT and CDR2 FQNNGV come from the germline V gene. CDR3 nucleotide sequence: TGTGCCAGCAGTTTTCATCTAGGTTCCGGCGATGAGCAGTTCTTC. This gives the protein CASSFHLGSGDEQFF.

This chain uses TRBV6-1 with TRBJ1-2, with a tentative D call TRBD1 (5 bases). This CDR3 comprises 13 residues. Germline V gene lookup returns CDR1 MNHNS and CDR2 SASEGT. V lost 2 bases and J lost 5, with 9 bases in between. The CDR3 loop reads CASSEMGGYGYTF. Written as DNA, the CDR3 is TGTGCCAGCAGTGAAATGGGGGGATATGGCTACACCTTC.